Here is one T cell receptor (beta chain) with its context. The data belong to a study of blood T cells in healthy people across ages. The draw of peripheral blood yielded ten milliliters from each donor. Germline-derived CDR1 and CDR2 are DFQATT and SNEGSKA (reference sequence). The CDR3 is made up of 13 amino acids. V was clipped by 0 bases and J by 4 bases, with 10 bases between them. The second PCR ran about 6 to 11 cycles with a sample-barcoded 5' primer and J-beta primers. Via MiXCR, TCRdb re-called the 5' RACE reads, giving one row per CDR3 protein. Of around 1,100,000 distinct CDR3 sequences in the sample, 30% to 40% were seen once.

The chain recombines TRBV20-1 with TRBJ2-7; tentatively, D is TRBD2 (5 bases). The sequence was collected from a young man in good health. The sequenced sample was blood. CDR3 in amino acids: CSARDGTSYEQYF. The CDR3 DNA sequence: TGCAGTGCTAGAGATGGCACTAGTTACGAGCAGTACTTC.